This entry concerns a single T cell receptor (beta chain). No antigen is known for it. Blood specimens came from baseline, cycle 4 day 1, and cycle 7 day 1. The data stem from a study of OX40 agonist ivuxolimab in advanced cancers. The assay was immunoSEQ multiplex PCR, and TCRdb's table has in-frame clones only and misses some. The data show about 17,000 clones, around 70% seen once. General study findings and limits: Antigens targeted by the expanded peripheral T cells were not determined. In a subset of nonresponders, normalized T-cell clonal expansion was also low.

CDR3 size: 16 residues. V was clipped by 0 bases and J by 3 bases, with 12 bases between them. From germline, CDR1 is SGDLS and CDR2 YYNGEE. The sequence was obtained from an adult with an advanced solid tumor such as melanoma, head and neck, liver or kidney cancer. The V call is TRBV9, the J call TRBJ2-2, with a possible D match to TRBD1 (6 bases). Sequenced here: CD4+ or CD8+ T cells sorted from blood, sampled in a trial of the OX40 agonist ivuxolimab. In nucleotides, the CDR3 is TGTGCCAGCAGCGTAGAAGTGGGGGCGGACACCGGGGAGCTGTTTTTT. Amino acids: CASSVEVGADTGELFF.